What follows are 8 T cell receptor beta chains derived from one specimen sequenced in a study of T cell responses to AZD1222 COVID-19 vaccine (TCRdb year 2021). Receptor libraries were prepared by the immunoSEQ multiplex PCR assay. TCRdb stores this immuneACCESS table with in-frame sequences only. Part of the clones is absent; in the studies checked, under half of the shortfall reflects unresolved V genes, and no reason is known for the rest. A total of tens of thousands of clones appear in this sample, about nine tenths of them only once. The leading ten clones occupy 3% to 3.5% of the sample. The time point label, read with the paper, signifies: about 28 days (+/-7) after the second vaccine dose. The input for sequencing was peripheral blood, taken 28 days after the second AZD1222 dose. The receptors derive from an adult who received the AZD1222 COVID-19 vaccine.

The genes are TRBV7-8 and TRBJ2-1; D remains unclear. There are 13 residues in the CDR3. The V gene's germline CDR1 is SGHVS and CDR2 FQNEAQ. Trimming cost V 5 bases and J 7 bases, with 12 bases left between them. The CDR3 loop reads CASSPGPTNEQFF. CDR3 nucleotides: TGTGCCAGCAGCCCGGGCCCTACTAATGAGCAGTTCTTC.

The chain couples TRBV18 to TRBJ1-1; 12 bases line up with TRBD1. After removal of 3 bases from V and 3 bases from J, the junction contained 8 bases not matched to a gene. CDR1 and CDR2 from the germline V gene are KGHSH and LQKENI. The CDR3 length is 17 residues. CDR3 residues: CASSPTPGQGAYTEAFF. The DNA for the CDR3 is TGTGCCAGCTCACCCACCCCGGGACAGGGGGCGTACACTGAAGCTTTCTTT.

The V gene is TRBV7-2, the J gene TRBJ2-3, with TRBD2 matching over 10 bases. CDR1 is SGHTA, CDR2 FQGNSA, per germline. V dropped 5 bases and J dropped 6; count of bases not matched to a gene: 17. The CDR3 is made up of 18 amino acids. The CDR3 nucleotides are TGTGCCAGCAGCGTTATGAGGGGTTCTAGCGGGAGCGGGGATACGCAGTATTTT. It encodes CASSVMRGSSGSGDTQYF.

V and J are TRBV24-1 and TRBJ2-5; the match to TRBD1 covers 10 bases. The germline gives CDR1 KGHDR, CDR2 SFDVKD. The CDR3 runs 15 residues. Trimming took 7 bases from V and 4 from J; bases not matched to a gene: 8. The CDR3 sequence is CATSPGDRGPETQYF. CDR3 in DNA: TGTGCCACCAGCCCCGGGGACAGGGGTCCAGAGACCCAGTACTTC.

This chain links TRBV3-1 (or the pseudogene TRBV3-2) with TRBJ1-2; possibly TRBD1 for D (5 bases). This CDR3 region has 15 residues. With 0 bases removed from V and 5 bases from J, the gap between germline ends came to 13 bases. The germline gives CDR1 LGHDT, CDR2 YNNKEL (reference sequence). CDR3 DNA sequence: TGTGCCAGCAGCCAAGAAAGGGGCGCAGGGTATGGCTACACCTTC. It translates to CASSQERGAGYGYTF.

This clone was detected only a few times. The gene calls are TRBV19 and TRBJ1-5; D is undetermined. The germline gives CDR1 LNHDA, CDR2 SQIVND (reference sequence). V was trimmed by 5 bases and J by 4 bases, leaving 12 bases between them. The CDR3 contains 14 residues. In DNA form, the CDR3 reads TGTGCCAGTAGTGGGGAGAGGGTAAATCAGCCCCAGCATTTT. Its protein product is CASSGERVNQPQHF.

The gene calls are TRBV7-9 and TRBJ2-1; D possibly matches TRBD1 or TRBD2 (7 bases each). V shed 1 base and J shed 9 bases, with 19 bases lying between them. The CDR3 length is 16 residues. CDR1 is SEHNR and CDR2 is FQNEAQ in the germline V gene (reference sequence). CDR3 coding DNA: TGTGCCAGCAGCTTAGGTACTACGACAGGGACTACTGAGCAGTTCTTC. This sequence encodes CASSLGTTTGTTEQFF. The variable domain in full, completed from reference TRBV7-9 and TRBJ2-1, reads DTGVSQNPRHKITKRGQNVTFRCDPISEHNRLYWYRQTLGQGPEFLTYFQNEAQLEKSRLLSDRFSAERPKGSFSTLEIQRTEQGDSAMYLCASSLGTTTGTTEQFFGPGTRLTVL.

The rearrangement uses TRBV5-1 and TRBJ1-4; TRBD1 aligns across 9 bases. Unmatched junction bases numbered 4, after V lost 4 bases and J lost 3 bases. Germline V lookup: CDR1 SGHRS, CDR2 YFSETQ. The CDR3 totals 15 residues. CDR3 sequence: CASSGTGLPNEKLFF. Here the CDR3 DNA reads TGCGCCAGCAGCGGGACAGGGTTACCTAATGAAAAACTGTTTTTT.